These 5 T cell receptor beta chains came from one sample sequenced in a study of T cells expressing NK-cell markers. TCRdb reprocessed the 5' RACE reads and stores each CDR3 protein as one record, lacking DNA. This repertoire includes about 430,000 distinct CDR3 sequences. The specimen sequenced was blood T cells: a sorted CD56 or NKG2C T cell subset, CD4+ or CD8+ T cells, or bulk PBMC T cells (not recorded which). These receptors were obtained from a woman in her forties or fifties in good health.

The chain uses TRBV12-3 or TRBV12-4 and TRBJ2-1; the TRBD1 assignment by TCRdb is unverifiable without DNA. The CDR3 is 15 residues long. The CDR3 sequence is CASSPSGGVSYEQFF.

The V gene is TRBV29-1, the J gene TRBJ1-3; the D gene TCRdb calls, TRBD1, cannot be checked with no DNA. Germline values: CDR1 SQVTM, CDR2 ANQGSEA. There are 13 residues in the CDR3. The CDR3 sequence is CSVDTGGGNTIYF.

V and J are TRBV9 and TRBJ2-3. CDR3 length: 16 amino acids. CDR1 and CDR2 from the germline V gene are SGDLS and YYNGEE. The CDR3 spells CASSVDAQAKTDTQYF. Supplemented by reference TRBV9 and TRBJ2-3, the full variable domain reads DSGVTQTPKHLITATGQRVTLRCSPRSGDLSVYWYQQSLDQGLQFLIQYYNGEERAKGNILERFSAQQFPDLHSELNLSSLELGDSALYFCASSVDAQAKTDTQYFGPGTRLTVL.

This chain connects TRBV6-2 or TRBV6-3 to TRBJ2-1; TCRdb's D call, TRBD2, is unchecked because there is no DNA. Germline values: CDR1 MNHEY, CDR2 SVGEGT. The CDR3 length is 16 residues. CDR3 amino acids: CASSYPSMGLAGDQFF.

V and J are TRBV14 and TRBJ1-3. The CDR3 is 15 amino acids. CDR1 and CDR2 from the germline V gene are SGHDN and FVKESK. The CDR3 sequence is CASSQRTVTGNTIYF.